A selection of T cell receptor beta chains follows, all from one sample in a study of T-cell memory formation after mild COVID-19. TCRdb processed the 5' RACE reads anew with MiXCR; each CDR3 protein has one entry. The sample carries 92,000 or so distinct CDR3 sequences, 10% to 15% recorded once. Specimen: PBMCs or a T cell subset sorted from them (not recorded which). The receptor source for this set is an adult woman who had mild COVID-19 (a few samples of this study predate the infection). Cell type and time point are not known. Both conserved end residues are part of each CDR3.

V gene: TRBV5-1
J gene: TRBJ2-2
CDR3 protein: CASSSPSSPNTGELFF

V gene: TRBV3-1
J gene: TRBJ2-4
CDR3 protein: CASSRIRLGEYIQYF

V gene: TRBV9
J gene: TRBJ2-3
CDR3 protein: CASRGGVGDTQYF

V gene: TRBV4-1
J gene: TRBJ2-3
CDR3 protein: CASSRKAGRDSSDTQYF

V gene: TRBV15
J gene: TRBJ2-7
CDR3 protein: CATSREGGESYEQYF

V gene: TRBV7-2
J gene: TRBJ2-1
CDR3 protein: CASSLLGQSSYNEQFF

V gene: TRBV5-4
J gene: TRBJ2-3
CDR3 protein: CASSFDVAGGRVDTDTQYF

V gene: TRBV3-1
J gene: TRBJ1-2
CDR3 protein: CASSQERDTEF

V gene: TRBV30
J gene: TRBJ2-2
CDR3 protein: CAWEDTGELFF

V gene: TRBV24-1
J gene: TRBJ2-1
CDR3 protein: CATSDYSRGEQFF

V gene: TRBV27
J gene: TRBJ1-5
CDR3 protein: CASSLRGPLDNQPQHF

V gene: TRBV6-5
J gene: TRBJ1-6
CDR3 protein: CASSIGQGGSPLHF

V gene: TRBV7-9
J gene: TRBJ2-7
CDR3 protein: CASSAKRRDRPDYEQYF

V gene: TRBV13
J gene: TRBJ2-5
CDR3 protein: CASSPLSSEAQETQYF

V gene: TRBV7-8
J gene: TRBJ2-5
CDR3 protein: CASSLFLGGRGETQYF

V gene: TRBV6-2/TRBV6-3
J gene: TRBJ2-5
CDR3 protein: CASSYGPGAGETQYF

V gene: TRBV6-1
J gene: TRBJ2-7
CDR3 protein: CASRAGQGPSYEQYF

V gene: TRBV27
J gene: TRBJ2-3
CDR3 protein: CASSLFGATDTQYF

V gene: TRBV6-6
J gene: TRBJ2-7
CDR3 protein: CASSYAPGEYEQYF

V gene: TRBV2
J gene: TRBJ2-1
CDR3 protein: CASSKDFSYNEQFF

V gene: TRBV5-1
J gene: TRBJ2-7
CDR3 protein: CASSLGGVLSYEQYF

V gene: TRBV20-1
J gene: TRBJ2-7
CDR3 protein: CSARDLRTYEQYF

V gene: TRBV15
J gene: TRBJ2-7
CDR3 protein: CATSRAEAGEHYEQYF

V gene: TRBV12-3/TRBV12-4
J gene: TRBJ1-5
CDR3 protein: CASSRFGPGQPQHF

V gene: TRBV5-1
J gene: TRBJ2-2
CDR3 protein: CASSLVEANTGELFF

V gene: TRBV7-3
J gene: TRBJ2-1
CDR3 protein: CASSLMGGSSYNEQFF

V gene: TRBV9
J gene: TRBJ1-2
CDR3 protein: CASSEGEQGYGYTF

V gene: TRBV7-8
J gene: TRBJ2-6
CDR3 protein: CASSLGPGANVLTF

V gene: TRBV2
J gene: TRBJ2-1
CDR3 protein: CASMVPVLTSYNEQFF

V gene: TRBV9
J gene: TRBJ1-5
CDR3 protein: CASSPGGVAGQPQHF

V gene: TRBV19
J gene: TRBJ2-3
CDR3 protein: CASSMLQSQVDTQYF

V gene: TRBV4-1
J gene: TRBJ2-2
CDR3 protein: CASSQEQDLTGELFF

V gene: TRBV6-2/TRBV6-3
J gene: TRBJ2-2
CDR3 protein: CASSQRTGELFF

V gene: TRBV6-5
J gene: TRBJ1-2
CDR3 protein: CASSYSSKGLADYGYTF

V gene: TRBV29-1
J gene: TRBJ2-1
CDR3 protein: CSVWTSGRYNEQFF

V gene: TRBV12-3/TRBV12-4
J gene: TRBJ1-1
CDR3 protein: CASSPSGGNTEAFF

V gene: TRBV6-6
J gene: TRBJ2-3
CDR3 protein: CASSYSGGGPEDTQYF

V gene: TRBV7-9
J gene: TRBJ2-1
CDR3 protein: CASSFSGLAHNEQFF

V gene: TRBV29-1
J gene: TRBJ2-7
CDR3 protein: CSVLTGGSYEQYF

V gene: TRBV5-1
J gene: TRBJ2-7
CDR3 protein: CASSWDRGEQYF